This entry describes one T cell receptor beta chain. Its cognate antigen has yet to be identified. Base qualities were left out, and no much larger clone turns up one base away. This entry belongs to a study of blood T cell repertoires in COVID-19 (TCRdb year 2020). Concerning the study at large: Recovered participants in ImmuneRACE Cohort 3 were defined as having two consecutive negative NP/OP PCR tests, clearance from a healthcare professional, or resolution of symptoms. Samples from collaborators originated in the United States, Italy and Spain and spanned both the acute and convalescent phases of COVID-19. Sample metadata almost always included a de-identified subject ID, COVID-19 status, age in years and sex. Where HLA class I and class II types were available, the types were taken from metadata supplied by the sample provider, not from assay-based typing. Samples were obtained from the ongoing ImmuneRACE study (first 160 participants) and from 950 to 1,500 subjects provided by 6 global collaborators. Deeply sampled blood TCRbeta repertoires from subjects exposed to, actively infected with, or recovered from COVID-19 were included in the dataset. The material from the prospective study consisted of cDNA or gDNA derived from T cells, B-cell-depleted T cells, or PBMCs. The repertoires were released in a freely available public database intended as a resource for research on the immune response to SARS-CoV-2.

In the prospective study, participants were roughly 18 to 100 years old, resided in 24 geographic areas of the United States, and were enrolled through a virtual design. Cohort assignment in the prospective study relied on participant-reported clinical history from a screening survey and a study questionnaire. In the prospective study, mobile phlebotomists collected whole blood, serum and a nasopharyngeal or oropharyngeal swab from each participant. Prospective study participants could optionally give additional blood draws and questionnaires over an approximately two-month period. Blood samples from the prospective study were shipped frozen or at room temperature prior to DNA extraction. Study-wide findings and limitations: Clinical and demographic metadata were provided uncurated, with the amount varying by source and participant.

Taken from cysteine to phenylalanine, the CDR3 has 15 residues. Solely the CDR3 DNA is kept, with 45 bases framed from the first base. CDR1 and CDR2 (MNHEY, SVGAGI) derive from the germline V gene. V is shortened by 0 bases, J by 0 bases, and the region joining them spans 8 bases. The immunoSEQ Assay, a bias-controlled multiplex PCR, was used to amplify TCRbeta CDR3 regions from genomic DNA. Under the source paper's analysis protocol: Within the assay, amplification of reference gene primers was used to estimate how many nucleated cells each sample contained. Sequence reads were collapsed and filtered to measure the absolute abundance of every unique TCRbeta CDR3 rearrangement. Productive Simpson clonality was computed per sample as the square root of Simpson's diversity index over productive rearrangements. The source is immuneACCESS, and TCRdb retained only in-frame sequences with V and J called. Part of the clones is not carried over; for the studies checked, unresolved V genes explain less than half of this, and the remainder is unexplained. The V and J calls and clone size were taken over from that table, and D and trimming were inferred from the DNA. The table for this sample lists fewer than 200,000 clones; more than 85% of them were counted only once. Roughly 25% of the sample rests with the top ten.

Recombination joined TRBV6-5 with TRBJ1-1; matching of 5 bases hints at TRBD1 as the D gene. Source material: PBMCs or T cells enriched from blood (not recorded which). The sequence was obtained from a woman aged 40 to 50 in a cohort exposed to, infected with or recovered from COVID-19 (not recorded which). For the CDR3, the sequence is CASSYSAGMNTEAFF. The sequence in DNA is TGTGCCAGCAGTTACTCGGCAGGGATGAACACTGAAGCTTTCTTT.